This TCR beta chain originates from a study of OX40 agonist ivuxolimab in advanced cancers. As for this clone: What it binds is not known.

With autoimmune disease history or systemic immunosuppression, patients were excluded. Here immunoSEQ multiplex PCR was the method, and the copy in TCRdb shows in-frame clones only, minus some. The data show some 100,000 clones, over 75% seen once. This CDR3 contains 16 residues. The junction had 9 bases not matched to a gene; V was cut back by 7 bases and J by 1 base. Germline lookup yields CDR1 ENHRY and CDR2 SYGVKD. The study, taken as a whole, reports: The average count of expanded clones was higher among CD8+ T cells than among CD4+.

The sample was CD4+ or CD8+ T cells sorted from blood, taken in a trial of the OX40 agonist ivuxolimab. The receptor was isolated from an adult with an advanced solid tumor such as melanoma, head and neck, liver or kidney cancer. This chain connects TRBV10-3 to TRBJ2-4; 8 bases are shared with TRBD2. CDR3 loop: CAIICAGGMAKNIQYF. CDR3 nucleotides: TGTGCCATCATTTGTGCGGGAGGTATGGCCAAAAACATTCAGTACTTC.